These 32 T cell receptor beta chains were all obtained from the same sample, sequenced in a study of siplizumab effects on memory and regulatory T cells. Libraries were prepared by immunoSEQ multiplex PCR; TCRdb keeps only in-frame clonotypes and omits some of them. The table shows under 85,000 clones, with around 90% occurring only once. Sequenced input: Tregs sorted from blood. All receptors come from a human donor in good health.

The genes are TRBV11-2 and TRBJ1-2; tentatively, D is TRBD1 (6 bases). CDR3 size: 13 residues. Germline V gene lookup returns CDR1 SGHAT and CDR2 FQNNGV. The V gene lost 1 base and the J gene lost 4 bases, with 7 bases spanning the gap. The CDR3 reads CASSLAGAYGYTF. The CDR3 nucleotides read TGTGCCAGCAGCTTAGCAGGGGCCTATGGCTACACCTTC.

The chain carries TRBV5-5 and TRBJ2-7; 12 nucleotides match TRBD2. There are 14 residues in the CDR3. The junction had 7 bases not matched to a gene; V was cut back by 4 bases and J by 8 bases. The V gene's germline CDR1 is SGHKS and CDR2 YYEKEE (reference sequence). CDR3 in DNA: TGTGCCAGCAGCCGGACTAGCGGGGTCTCAAAGCAGTACTTC. Protein product: CASSRTSGVSKQYF. Filled out from reference TRBV5-5 and TRBJ2-7, the complete variable domain reads DAGVTQSPTHLIKTRGQQVTLRCSPISGHKSVSWYQQVLGQGPQFIFQYYEKEERGRGNFPDRFSARQFPNYSSELNVNALLLGDSALYLCASSRTSGVSKQYFGPGTRLTVT.

V is TRBV5-6 and J is TRBJ2-5; D is uncertain. Germline CDR1 is SGHDT and CDR2 is YYEEEE. The V end was cut by 1 base, the J end by 5 bases, with 9 bases between. This CDR3 contains 13 residues. CDR3 region: CASSLRRMETQYF. The CDR3, as DNA: TGTGCCAGCAGCTTGCGCAGGATGGAGACCCAGTACTTC.

The chain carries TRBV27 and TRBJ1-3, with D perhaps TRBD1 (6 bases). The V end was cut by 2 bases, the J end by 3 bases, with 17 bases between. Germline V gives CDR1 MNHEY, CDR2 SMNVEV (reference sequence). This CDR3 spans 17 amino acids. The CDR3 region is CASSLSSRTAFGNTIYF. The CDR3 nucleotides are TGTGCCAGCAGTTTAAGTTCCCGGACAGCTTTTGGAAACACCATATATTTT.

CDR3 amino acids: CASSSGIEQFF. In nucleotides, the CDR3 is TGTGCCAGCAGTTCAGGGATTGAGCAGTTCTTC. V and J are TRBV11-3 and TRBJ2-1; weak D call: TRBD1 (5 bases). Germline values: CDR1 SGHNT, CDR2 YENEEA. V was pared by 6 bases and J by 9 bases, with 9 bases between. The CDR3 consists of 11 residues.

CDR3 coding DNA: TGTGCCAGCAGCTTAGGACCCAGGGGTGGCGAGCAGTACTTC. This encodes CASSLGPRGGEQYF. This rearrangement joins TRBV7-8 to TRBJ2-7; weak D call: TRBD1 (6 bases). Germline lookup yields CDR1 SGHVS and CDR2 FQNEAQ. Trimming cost V 1 base and J 6 bases, with 13 bases left between them. The CDR3 is 14 amino acids.

This chain joins TRBV28 and TRBJ2-5; the D gene is possibly TRBD2 (6 bases). V shed 7 bases and J shed 2 bases, with 11 bases lying between them. Germline CDR1 and CDR2: MDHEN and SYDVKM. CDR3 size: 13 residues. In DNA form, the CDR3 reads TGTGCCAGCAAGGAGGGGCTACAAGAGACCCAGTACTTC. Encoded protein: CASKEGLQETQYF.

This chain uses TRBV19 with TRBJ1-5; D is perhaps TRBD1 (6 bases). The length of the CDR3 is 14 residues. The germline V gene has CDR1 LNHDA and CDR2 SQIVND (reference sequence). V was clipped by 5 bases and J by 4 bases, with 12 bases between them. The CDR3 spells CASSGGFENQPQHF. In DNA form, the CDR3 reads TGTGCCAGTAGTGGGGGCTTCGAGAATCAGCCCCAGCATTTT.

The chain employs TRBV9 and TRBJ2-3, with D possibly being TRBD1 or TRBD2 (5 bases each). Germline lookup yields CDR1 SGDLS and CDR2 YYNGEE. V gave up 4 bases and J gave up 0 bases, with 12 bases separating them. The CDR3 spans 15 residues. CDR3 sequence reads: CASSPGTASTDTQYF. Here the CDR3 DNA reads TGTGCCAGCAGCCCCGGGACGGCGAGCACAGATACGCAGTATTTT. Filled out from reference TRBV9 and TRBJ2-3, the complete variable domain reads DSGVTQTPKHLITATGQRVTLRCSPRSGDLSVYWYQQSLDQGLQFLIQYYNGEERAKGNILERFSAQQFPDLHSELNLSSLELGDSALYFCASSPGTASTDTQYFGPGTRLTVL.

The V call is TRBV15, the J call TRBJ2-7; 11 bases map to TRBD2. The CDR3 runs 15 residues. The ends lost 5 bases at V and 1 base at J; junction bases unmatched: 4. The germline V gene encodes CDR1 LNHNV and CDR2 YYDKDF (reference sequence). DNA of the CDR3: TGTGCCACCAGCCCGGGACTAGCGGATTCCTACGAGCAGTACTTC. Protein sequence: CATSPGLADSYEQYF.

The V gene is TRBV5-1, the J gene TRBJ2-5; possible D gene TRBD2, 6 bases. The germline V gene encodes CDR1 SGHRS and CDR2 YFSETQ. The CDR3 runs to 16 residues. V was clipped by 4 bases and J by 5 bases, with 21 bases between them. For the CDR3, the DNA is TGCGCCAGCAGCAATGCGCCAACTGGGGCGGGGGAGACCCAGTACTTC. Translating gives CASSNAPTGAGETQYF.

The gene calls are TRBV10-3 and TRBJ1-5, with unresolved D. The V end was cut by 0 bases, the J end by 0 bases, with 6 bases between. The CDR3 is 15 residues long. Germline values: CDR1 ENHRY, CDR2 SYGVKD. The CDR3 DNA follows: TGTGCCATCAGTGAGTCGCATAATAGCAATCAGCCCCAGCATTTT. This sequence encodes CAISESHNSNQPQHF.

CDR3: CASSLGFQSYSNQPQHF. In nucleotides, the CDR3 is TGTGCCAGCAGTTTAGGTTTCCAGTCCTATAGCAATCAGCCCCAGCATTTT. This sequence joins TRBV28 and TRBJ1-5; no definite D call. Germline assignment: CDR1 MDHEN and CDR2 SYDVKM. The germline V and J ends were trimmed by 2 bases and 0 bases, with 14 bases remaining between them. This CDR3 has 17 amino acids.

The chain combines TRBV28 with TRBJ2-1; 7 bases are shared with TRBD2. V lost 6 bases to trimming and J lost 6 bases; unmatched junction nucleotides: 8. CDR3 length equals 14 residues. Germline V lookup: CDR1 MDHEN, CDR2 SYDVKM. CDR3 amino acids: CASRGGSGLNEQFF. CDR3 nucleotide sequence: TGTGCCAGCAGGGGAGGTAGCGGGCTCAATGAGCAGTTCTTC.

This chain links TRBV19 with TRBJ2-2; D may be TRBD1 (6 bases). The CDR3 is 16 amino acids. Germline CDR1 is LNHDA and CDR2 is SQIVND (reference sequence). The V and J ends lost 4 bases and 1 base respectively, with 13 bases between them. The CDR3 DNA is TGTGCCAGTAGTACCGAACAGGGTTTGAACACCGGGGAGCTGTTTTTT. Its protein is CASSTEQGLNTGELFF.

The rearrangement links TRBV4-3 to TRBJ1-4; D is unclear. With 4 bases removed from V and 4 bases from J, the gap between germline ends came to 16 bases. The germline CDR1 and CDR2 sequences are LGHNA and YSLEER. This CDR3 is 16 amino acids long. The CDR3 region has the DNA TGCGCCAGCAGCCTCCGCTTGGCGAGGGTTAATGAAAAACTGTTTTTT. This codes for CASSLRLARVNEKLFF.

CDR3: CASSPMEGFSYEQYF. The CDR3 region has the DNA TGCGCCAGCAGCCCGATGGAGGGGTTTTCCTACGAGCAGTACTTC. V gene TRBV4-1 combines with J gene TRBJ2-7; possibly TRBD2 for D (6 bases). This CDR3 region has 15 residues. Trimming removed 4 bases from V and 1 base from J, with 14 bases in between. Germline V gene lookup returns CDR1 MGHRA and CDR2 YSYEKL.

The chain joins TRBV27 to TRBJ2-1; 11 bases fit TRBD2. Germline assignment: CDR1 MNHEY and CDR2 SMNVEV (reference sequence). Trimming took 5 bases from V and 7 from J; bases not matched to a gene: 13. The CDR3 has 17 amino acids. The CDR3 sequence: CASSHSPGTSGVNEQFF. CDR3 DNA: TGTGCCAGCAGTCACTCTCCCGGGACTAGCGGTGTGAATGAGCAGTTCTTC.

In its sample, this clone was seen a few times. The chain combines TRBV5-1 with TRBJ2-7, with 14 bases fitting TRBD2. Unmatched junction bases numbered 9, after V lost 3 bases and J lost 1 base. Germline assignment: CDR1 SGHRS and CDR2 YFSETQ. CDR3 length: 18 amino acids. CDR3 loop: CASSSSGLAGGRSYEQYF. Here the CDR3 DNA reads TGCGCCAGCAGCTCATCCGGACTAGCGGGAGGTAGGTCCTACGAGCAGTACTTC.

This clone is classed as medium-sized (0.01 to 0.1%). The chain uses TRBV29-1 and TRBJ1-1; TRBD1 aligns across 8 bases. CDR1 is SQVTM, CDR2 ANQGSEA, per germline. The J segment lost 7 bases and the V segment lost 0 bases, leaving 16 bases of the junction unmatched. The CDR3 is 17 amino acids. The CDR3 bases are TGCAGCGTTGAAGACGTCTGGGCGGCAGGGGGCAAAGATGAAGCTTTCTTT. It yields the protein CSVEDVWAAGGKDEAFF.

The J gene is TRBJ2-3, the V gene TRBV7-9; possible D gene TRBD1, 5 bases. CDR3 length equals 14 residues. V dropped 4 bases and J dropped 10 bases, with 18 bases sitting between them. Germline CDR1 reads SEHNR; CDR2 reads FQNEAQ (reference sequence). The CDR3 bases are TGTGCCAGCAGCTCCGGAGACCAGGGAAGCCCGCAGTATTTT. Protein sequence: CASSSGDQGSPQYF.

V is TRBV7-2 and J is TRBJ1-2, with D hard to call. The CDR3 totals 14 residues. V lost 0 bases and J 2 bases, leaving 7 bases between the germline ends. From germline, CDR1 is SGHTA and CDR2 FQGNSA. CDR3 amino acids: CASSLADGNYGYTF. The CDR3 coding sequence is TGTGCCAGCAGCTTAGCCGACGGAAACTATGGCTACACCTTC.

The J gene is TRBJ2-1, the V gene TRBV19; possible D gene TRBD1, 7 bases. This CDR3 has 16 amino acids. The germline CDR1 and CDR2 sequences are LNHDA and SQIVND (reference sequence). V lost 6 bases and J 9 bases, leaving 24 bases between the germline ends. The DNA of the CDR3 is TGTGCCAGTAGGAACTTTGCGGATCGACAGGGAGGTGAGCAGTTCTTC. Translating it yields CASRNFADRQGGEQFF.

V usage is TRBV29-1 and J usage is TRBJ2-1, with D perhaps matching TRBD1 (6 bases). The V end lost 6 bases, the J end lost 4 bases, and 10 bases lay between the germline ends. The CDR3 contains 12 residues. Germline assignment: CDR1 SQVTM and CDR2 ANQGSEA. CDR3 protein: CSVERGYNEQFF. Written as DNA, the CDR3 is TGCAGCGTGGAGAGGGGGTACAATGAGCAGTTCTTC.

The gene calls are TRBV27 and TRBJ2-5; no clear D gene. The CDR3 is made up of 14 amino acids. V lost 4 bases and J lost 5, with 14 bases in between. Per germline, CDR1 MNHEY and CDR2 SMNVEV (reference sequence). CDR3 sequence reads: CASSSFSQVETQYF. CDR3 DNA sequence: TGTGCCAGCAGTTCCTTCTCTCAGGTGGAGACCCAGTACTTC.

The V gene is TRBV7-9, the J gene TRBJ2-5; no reliable D call. The tail of the sequence fits TRBJ2-7 better, so the J call may be wrong. Germline CDR1 and CDR2: SEHNR and FQNEAQ (reference sequence). The CDR3 is made up of 12 amino acids. Here the CDR3 DNA reads TGTGCCAGCAGCTTAGTTGGCTACGAGCAGTACTTC. Residues: CASSLVGYEQYF.

J is TRBJ2-2 and V is TRBV10-1, with a weak D call TRBD2 (6 bases). This CDR3 has 13 amino acids. Germline V gene data show CDR1 as WNHNN and CDR2 as SYGVQD (reference sequence). The V and J ends lost 3 bases and 4 bases respectively, with 6 bases between them. CDR3: CASSDGGTGELFF. The CDR3 DNA reads as TGCGCCAGCAGTGACGGGGGCACCGGGGAGCTGTTTTTT.

The table lists this clone with a count of one. The rearrangement uses TRBV30 and TRBJ1-5; D may be TRBD1 (5 bases). CDR3 length: 14 amino acids. Germline CDR1 is GTSNPN and CDR2 is SVGIG (reference sequence). Between the trimmed V and J ends, which lost 3 bases and 4 bases, there was a span of 13 bases. The CDR3 reads CAWREAGRNQPQHF. Here the CDR3 DNA reads TGTGCCTGGAGGGAGGCAGGGAGGAATCAGCCCCAGCATTTT.

CDR3 sequence reads: CASSEAGTGTDTQYF. DNA for the CDR3: TGTGCCAGCAGTGAAGCTGGGACAGGCACAGATACGCAGTATTTT. V and J are TRBV6-1 and TRBJ2-3; 7 bases align to TRBD1. V was clipped by 0 bases and J by 1 base; unmatched bases: 1. Germline CDR1 is MNHNS and CDR2 is SASEGT. This CDR3 spans 15 amino acids.

V and J are TRBV30 and TRBJ1-2; D gene ambiguous. The length of the CDR3 is 14 residues. Deletions cut 2 bases from V and 0 bases from J, with 10 bases between. Germline V lookup: CDR1 GTSNPN, CDR2 SVGIG (reference sequence). CDR3 DNA sequence: TGTGCCTGGAGTTATTCGTCCGCTAACTATGGCTACACCTTC. This gives the protein CAWSYSSANYGYTF.

The chain couples TRBV5-4 to TRBJ2-3; possibly TRBD1 for D (5 bases). CDR3 length: 16 residues. V was shortened by 2 bases and J by 0 bases, with 13 bases between the two germline ends. Looked up from germline, CDR1 is SGHNT and CDR2 is YYREEE (reference sequence). The CDR3 DNA reads TGTGCCAGCAGCTTAGTAGGGGTGGTTAGCACAGATACGCAGTATTTT. Translated: CASSLVGVVSTDTQYF.

In this sample, this clone turned up once. The gene calls are TRBV15 and TRBJ2-1; TRBD1 matches 9 bases. The V and J ends lost 5 bases and 2 bases, in that order; junction bases with no gene match: 4. This CDR3 has 15 amino acids. The germline V gene has CDR1 LNHNV and CDR2 YYDKDF (reference sequence). CDR3 bases: TGTGCCACCAGCCTTAGGACAGGGGCCTACAATGAGCAGTTCTTC. Protein product: CATSLRTGAYNEQFF.